Below are 24 T cell receptor beta chains sequenced from a single sample in a study of blood T cell repertoires in COVID-19. Measured with immunoSEQ multiplex PCR; TCRdb has only the in-frame clones, and not every one. The sample carries 250,000 to 350,000 clones, more than 75% recorded once. The sample was PBMCs or T cells enriched from blood (not recorded which). The source of these receptors is a man in his sixties who had recovered from COVID-19.

This chain links TRBV19 with TRBJ1-1, with 9 bases identical to TRBD1. The V gene's germline CDR1 is LNHDA and CDR2 SQIVND (reference sequence). J gave up 12 bases and V 7 bases, and 6 bases lay outside the gene matches. This CDR3 has 11 amino acids. Here the CDR3 DNA reads TGTGCCAGTATCGGGGGACAGGGTTCTTTCTTT. It encodes CASIGGQGSFF.

The rearrangement uses TRBV27 and TRBJ2-1; tentative D call: TRBD2 (6 bases). This CDR3 has 13 residues. With 8 bases removed from V and 7 bases from J, the gap between germline ends came to 15 bases. CDR1 is MNHEY and CDR2 is SMNVEV in the germline V gene (reference sequence). The CDR3 protein is CASGRPGGNEQFF. As DNA, the CDR3 is TGTGCCAGCGGGAGGCCTGGGGGGAATGAGCAGTTCTTC.

The genes are TRBV12-3 or TRBV12-4 and TRBJ1-4; D is undetermined. The V end was cut by 3 bases, the J end by 4 bases, with 6 bases between. CDR3 length equals 13 residues. The CDR3 nucleotides read TGTGCCAGCAGTTTGCGGTTTAATGAAAAACTGTTTTTT. This gives the protein CASSLRFNEKLFF.

The rearrangement uses TRBV4-1 and TRBJ2-3; 12 bases align to TRBD2. Trimming took 0 bases from V and 0 from J; bases not matched to a gene: 10. Germline V CDR1 and CDR2: MGHRA, YSYEKL. This CDR3 spans 20 amino acids. CDR3 sequence (DNA): TGCGCCAGCAGCCAAGAAGGGTGGCTAGCGGGGGGGACTAGCACAGATACGCAGTATTTT. Translation: CASSQEGWLAGGTSTDTQYF.

The chain carries TRBV9 and TRBJ2-2; D is uncertain. V was pared by 1 base and J by 4 bases, with 5 bases between. CDR1 and CDR2 (germline): SGDLS, YYNGEE. The length of the CDR3 is 13 residues. CDR3 amino acids: CASSVLATGELFF. In DNA form, the CDR3 reads TGTGCCAGCAGCGTACTGGCCACCGGGGAGCTGTTTTTT.

The genes are TRBV27 and TRBJ1-1; 7 bases are shared with TRBD1. In germline, CDR1 is MNHEY, CDR2 SMNVEV (reference sequence). V lost 6 bases and J lost 1; bases outside the gene matches: 8. CDR3 size: 15 residues. CDR3 coding DNA: TGTGCCAGCAGAGTACCGGGACAGAGGAACACTGAAGCTTTCTTT. This encodes CASRVPGQRNTEAFF.

The chain carries TRBV5-8 and TRBJ1-2; D is ambiguous. The CDR3 extends over 15 amino acids. Germline V lookup: CDR1 SGHTS, CDR2 YDEGEE. V was shortened by 0 bases and J by 3 bases, with 12 bases between the two germline ends. The chain's CDR3 is CASSLVTVKYYGYTF. CDR3 nucleotides: TGTGCCAGCAGCTTGGTTACGGTTAAGTACTATGGCTACACCTTC. Full variable domain (rest looked up from reference TRBV5-8 and TRBJ1-2): EAGVTQSPTHLIKTRGQQATLRCSPISGHTSVYWYQQALGLGLQFLLWYDEGEERNRGNFPPRFSGRQFPNYSSELNVNALELEDSALYLCASSLVTVKYYGYTFGSGTRLTVV.

V and J are TRBV29-1 and TRBJ2-5; TRBD1 agrees at 7 bases. CDR3 size: 14 residues. With 4 bases clipped from V and 3 bases from J, the junction kept 8 bases outside the gene matches. Germline lookup yields CDR1 SQVTM and CDR2 ANQGSEA. CDR3 sequence reads: CSVVQGQIKETQYF. The DNA of the CDR3 is TGCAGCGTTGTTCAGGGACAGATTAAAGAGACCCAGTACTTC.

This rearrangement joins TRBV12-3 or TRBV12-4 to TRBJ2-7; 7 bases map to TRBD2. CDR3 length: 13 amino acids. Trimming at V came to 6 bases and at J to 6 bases, leaving 8 bases not matched to a gene. Written as DNA, the CDR3 is TGTGCCAGCAGCCAAATGACTAGCTCCGAGCAGTACTTC. Translation gives CASSQMTSSEQYF.

The CDR3 region is CASSWGQGIGSPLHF. DNA of the CDR3: TGTGCCAGCAGCTGGGGACAGGGGATTGGTTCACCCCTCCACTTT. J is TRBJ1-6 and V is TRBV5-4, with 10 bases identical to TRBD1. Trimming cost V 3 bases and J 9 bases; bases outside gene matches: 6. Germline V gives CDR1 SGHNT, CDR2 YYREEE (reference sequence). The CDR3 totals 15 residues.

The chain has TRBV5-1 and TRBJ2-5, with 10 bases matching TRBD1. Germline CDR1 and CDR2: SGHRS and YFSETQ. V was clipped by 0 bases and J by 5 bases; unmatched bases: 7. CDR3 size: 16 residues. The CDR3 DNA follows: TGCGCCAGCAGCTTGGCCCCGCCGGGACAGGGGGAGACCCAGTACTTC. This translates into CASSLAPPGQGETQYF.

As regards this clone: Other DNA sequences in the sample encode the same CDR3. The CDR3, as DNA: TGTGCCAGCAGTCCGGGGACTAGCGGGAGGAGTGAGCAGTTCTTC. This sequence encodes CASSPGTSGRSEQFF. The chain links TRBV27 to TRBJ2-1; TRBD2 agrees at 15 bases. Trimming took 5 bases from V and 9 from J; bases not matched to a gene: 5. CDR3 length: 15 residues. Germline V gene sequence: CDR1 MNHEY, CDR2 SMNVEV (reference sequence).

The chain links TRBV9 to TRBJ2-3; D gene uncertain. The CDR3 spans 13 residues. Trimming removed 3 bases from V and 6 bases from J, with 11 bases in between. The germline V gene has CDR1 SGDLS and CDR2 YYNGEE. Here the CDR3 DNA reads TGTGCCAGCAGCGAGCGAAGTGGGGATACGCAGTATTTT. It yields the protein CASSERSGDTQYF.

Only one count was recorded for this clone. A read error may produce the germline difference seen at one junction end. The same CDR3 can be traced to other DNA sequences in this sample. The rearrangement joins TRBV11-2 to TRBJ2-7; TRBD1 aligns across 8 bases. CDR3 length: 15 residues. Germline V gene sequence: CDR1 SGHAT, CDR2 FQNNGV. The CDR3 nucleotides are TGTGCCAGCAGCCCGCTCCGGACAGGGATTTACGAGCAGTATTTC. This sequence encodes CASSPLRTGIYEQYF.

J is TRBJ2-5 and V is TRBV29-1; TRBD2 agrees at 11 bases. V gave up 5 bases and J gave up 2 bases; unmatched junction bases: 25. CDR3 size: 21 residues. Germline V CDR1 and CDR2: SQVTM, ANQGSEA. The CDR3 sequence: CSVPGERRPGTSGLKQETQYF. The CDR3, as DNA: TGCAGCGTTCCCGGAGAACGACGACCTGGGACTAGCGGCCTCAAACAAGAGACCCAGTACTTC. Supplemented by reference TRBV29-1 and TRBJ2-5, the full variable domain reads SAVISQKPSRDICQRGTSLTIQCQVDSQVTMMFWYRQQPGQSLTLIATANQGSEATYESGFVIDKFPISRPNLTFSTLTVSNMSPEDSSIYLCSVPGERRPGTSGLKQETQYFGPGTRLLVL.

This sequence joins TRBV4-1 and TRBJ2-2, with D perhaps matching TRBD2 (5 bases). Trimming left V 2 bases short and J 4 bases short, with 17 bases between. CDR1 and CDR2 from the germline V gene are MGHRA and YSYEKL. CDR3 length equals 17 residues. The chain's CDR3 is CASSQPFATRGTGELFF. The DNA of the CDR3 is TGCGCCAGCAGCCAACCCTTCGCGACACGGGGCACCGGGGAGCTGTTTTTT.

The chain uses TRBV3-1 (or the pseudogene TRBV3-2) and TRBJ1-4; no clear D. The V and J ends lost 2 bases and 0 bases respectively, with 7 bases between them. This CDR3 spans 15 amino acids. Germline V gives CDR1 LGHDT, CDR2 YNNKEL (reference sequence). CDR3 amino acids: CASSQWRATNEKLFF. The CDR3 DNA reads TGTGCCAGCAGCCAATGGAGGGCAACTAATGAAAAACTGTTTTTT.

The V gene is TRBV4-2, the J gene TRBJ1-2; the match to TRBD1 covers 8 bases. Losses at the gene ends were 2 bases for V and 8 bases for J; bases not matched to a gene: 10. CDR1 and CDR2 from the germline V gene are LGHNA and YNFKEQ. The CDR3 is 15 residues long. CDR3 loop: CASSQTTGDFYGYTF. The CDR3 bases are TGTGCCAGCAGCCAAACGACAGGGGATTTCTACGGCTACACCTTC.

The chain is built from TRBV6-5 and TRBJ2-3; D remains ambiguous. The CDR3 is made up of 15 amino acids. CDR1 MNHEY and CDR2 SVGAGI come from the germline V gene. The DNA for the CDR3 is TGTGTCACCTTTCCCGACGGGTTTGGCACAGATACGCAGTATTTT. This codes for CVTFPDGFGTDTQYF.

This rearrangement joins TRBV24-1 to TRBJ2-2; D may be TRBD1 (5 bases). Trimming left V 4 bases short and J 3 bases short, with 11 bases between. The CDR3 covers 15 residues. From germline, CDR1 is KGHDR and CDR2 SFDVKD. CDR3 protein: CATSDPGRDTGELFF. CDR3 sequence (DNA): TGTGCCACCAGTGACCCAGGGCGCGACACCGGGGAGCTGTTTTTT.

V is TRBV30 and J is TRBJ1-2; 9 nucleotides align to TRBD1. CDR1 and CDR2 from the germline V gene are GTSNPN and SVGIG (reference sequence). This CDR3 is built from 12 residues. V shed 5 bases, J shed 6 bases, and the junction held 4 bases outside the gene matches. CDR3: CAWSGTGNGYTF. CDR3 DNA sequence: TGTGCCTGGTCCGGGACAGGGAATGGCTACACCTTC.

This rearrangement joins TRBV6-5 to TRBJ1-1; D may be TRBD1 (6 bases). Germline CDR1 and CDR2: MNHEY and SVGAGI. CDR3 length: 15 amino acids. With 6 bases removed from V and 0 bases from J, the gap between germline ends came to 14 bases. The DNA for the CDR3 is TGTGCCAGCAGCTTCTGGGGGGGCTTGAACACTGAAGCTTTCTTT. The encoded protein is CASSFWGGLNTEAFF.

CDR3 DNA: TGTGCCAGCAGCTACGTTACAGGGGGCGTAGGGGGTGAAAAACTGTTTTTT. This codes for CASSYVTGGVGGEKLFF. The V and J genes are TRBV5-5 and TRBJ1-4, with TRBD1 matching 9 bases. The CDR3 has 17 amino acids. V lost 3 bases to trimming and J lost 7 bases; unmatched junction nucleotides: 13. In germline, CDR1 is SGHKS, CDR2 YYEKEE (reference sequence).

A word on this clone: Other DNA sequences within the sample encode an identical CDR3. The chain joins TRBV5-1 to TRBJ1-2; TRBD1 agrees at 9 bases. This CDR3 comprises 14 residues. V lost 4 bases to trimming and J lost 2 bases; unmatched junction nucleotides: 3. CDR1 and CDR2 from the germline V gene are SGHRS and YFSETQ. This CDR3 is CASSPGTGNYGYTF. DNA for the CDR3: TGCGCCAGCAGCCCCGGGACAGGGAACTATGGCTACACCTTC.